This passage covers 15 T cell receptor beta chains from one sample sequenced in a study of cytotoxic CD8 clonotypes in ibrutinib-treated CLL. The repertoire was sequenced with immunoSEQ multiplex PCR; TCRdb's copy has only in-frame clones and lacks some. Among fewer than 55,000 clones listed, about three fifths were seen once. The sequenced sample was PBMCs, obtained after 24 months of ibrutinib treatment. The receptor source for this set is a human donor with chronic lymphocytic leukemia.

The table lists this clone with many counts. The chain recombines TRBV5-1 with TRBJ1-2; D is possibly TRBD1 (5 bases). Trimming left V 5 bases short and J 0 bases short, with 8 bases between. CDR1 SGHRS and CDR2 YFSETQ come from the germline V gene. The CDR3 covers 13 residues. CDR3 loop: CASSRDSNYGYTF. DNA of the CDR3: TGCGCCAGCAGTCGGGACTCTAACTATGGCTACACCTTC.

The chain is built from TRBV18 and TRBJ2-2; D possibly uses TRBD1 or TRBD2 (6 bases each). From germline, CDR1 is KGHSH and CDR2 LQKENI. Between the trimmed V and J ends, which lost 6 bases and 6 bases, there was a span of 14 bases. The CDR3 extends over 14 amino acids. CDR3 DNA sequence: TGTGCCAGCTCCCCAGGACAGCGGGCCGGGGAGCTGTTTTTT. Translation gives CASSPGQRAGELFF. Looking up the rest from reference TRBV18 and TRBJ2-2 gives the full variable domain: NAGVMQNPRHLVRRRGQEARLRCSPMKGHSHVYWYRQLPEEGLKFMVYLQKENIIDESGMPKERFSAEFPKEGPSILRIQQVVRGDSAAYFCASSPGQRAGELFFGEGSRLTVL.

V usage is TRBV6-5 and J usage is TRBJ1-2; the match to TRBD1 covers 12 bases. With 1 base clipped from V and 8 bases from J, the junction kept 5 bases outside the gene matches. Germline V CDR1 and CDR2: MNHEY, SVGAGI. The CDR3 length is 15 residues. The CDR3, as DNA: TGTGCCAGCAGTTACTTGGGACAGGGGGCGCGGGGCTACACCTTC. Its protein is CASSYLGQGARGYTF.

The rearrangement joins TRBV2 to TRBJ1-3, with 8 bases matching TRBD1. The CDR3 has 16 residues. Germline CDR1 reads SNHLY; CDR2 reads FYNNEI. V lost 8 bases to trimming and J lost 4 bases; unmatched junction nucleotides: 13. The CDR3 coding sequence is TGTGCCAGCTTAGGGACAGGACGACATGCGGGAAACACCATATATTTT. Amino acids: CASLGTGRHAGNTIYF.

The sample holds a few counts of this clone. V usage is TRBV5-6 and J usage is TRBJ2-7; 8 nucleotides align to TRBD1. The CDR3 is made up of 13 amino acids. J gave up 9 bases and V 4 bases, and 9 bases lay outside the gene matches. Germline-derived CDR1 and CDR2 are SGHDT and YYEEEE. As DNA, the CDR3 is TGTGCCAGCAGCGAAGACAGGGGATTTCGGCAGTACTTC. Translated, it gives CASSEDRGFRQYF. The full variable domain, its missing parts supplied by reference TRBV5-6 and TRBJ2-7, is DAGVTQSPTHLIKTRGQQVTLRCSPKSGHDTVSWYQQALGQGPQFIFQYYEEEERQRGNFPDRFSGHQFPNYSSELNVNALLLGDSALYLCASSEDRGFRQYFGPGTRLTVT.

The chain uses TRBV2 and TRBJ1-5; D ambiguous. CDR3 length: 14 residues. Germline V gene lookup returns CDR1 SNHLY and CDR2 FYNNEI. Trimming removed 4 bases from V and 0 bases from J, with 7 bases in between. The CDR3 loop is CASSAQLSNQPQHF. The DNA of the CDR3 is TGTGCCAGCAGTGCTCAGCTTAGCAATCAGCCCCAGCATTTT. Supplemented by reference TRBV2 and TRBJ1-5, the full variable domain reads EPEVTQTPSHQVTQMGQEVILRCVPISNHLYFYWYRQILGQKVEFLVSFYNNEISEKSEIFDDQFSVERPDGSNFTLKIRSTKLEDSAMYFCASSAQLSNQPQHFGDGTRLSIL.

About this clone: The same CDR3 is also encoded by other DNA sequences in this sample. The rearrangement links TRBV11-2 to TRBJ1-5; 11 bases match TRBD1. This CDR3 comprises 16 residues. With 5 bases clipped from V and 1 base from J, the junction kept 4 bases outside the gene matches. Germline V gene data show CDR1 as SGHAT and CDR2 as FQNNGV. For the CDR3, the DNA is TGTGCCAGCAGCCTCGGGACAGGGGGAAGCAATCAGCCCCAGCATTTT. Protein: CASSLGTGGSNQPQHF.

This clone showed up just once. The chain recombines TRBV5-8 with TRBJ2-5; no definite D call. The germline V gene encodes CDR1 SGHTS and CDR2 YDEGEE. The germline V and J ends were trimmed by 0 bases and 3 bases, with 9 bases remaining between them. This CDR3 is built from 14 residues. The CDR3 DNA reads as TGTGCCAGCAGCTTGGGTCTGCTAGAAGAGACCCAGTACTTC. This encodes CASSLGLLEETQYF.

The CDR3 DNA follows: TGTGCCATTGGAGGGTCAGGGGGGCCCACTGAAGCTTTCTTT. It codes for CAIGGSGGPTEAFF. V and J are TRBV6-5 and TRBJ1-1, with 7 bases lining up with TRBD1. The CDR3 consists of 14 residues. Germline CDR1 and CDR2: MNHEY and SVGAGI. With V trimmed by 10 bases and J by 4 bases, 12 bases remained unmatched.

This chain links TRBV10-3 with TRBJ2-2; 12 bases map to TRBD2. Germline V CDR1 and CDR2: ENHRY, SYGVKD. The CDR3 contains 17 residues. The V gene end was trimmed by 6 bases and the J gene end by 0 bases; junction bases not matched to a gene: 5. The CDR3 region is CAISRLAGVTNTGELFF. As DNA, the CDR3 is TGTGCCATCAGCAGACTAGCGGGGGTGACGAACACCGGGGAGCTGTTTTTT.

The CDR3 region has the DNA TGTGCCAGCAACCGGGACAGAAACACCGGGGAGCTGTTTTTT. It specifies CASNRDRNTGELFF. The chain recombines TRBV2 with TRBJ2-2, with 7 nucleotides matching TRBD1. CDR3 size: 14 residues. With 7 bases clipped from V and 2 bases from J, the junction kept 4 bases outside the gene matches. CDR1 is SNHLY and CDR2 is FYNNEI in the germline V gene.

This clone appeared many times. J is TRBJ1-2 and V is TRBV25-1; D might be TRBD1 (5 bases). The V end was cut by 3 bases, the J end by 6 bases, with 17 bases between. The germline V gene encodes CDR1 MGHDK and CDR2 SYGVNS. There are 15 residues in the CDR3. CDR3 region: CASSEPAWGEHGYTF. The CDR3 DNA sequence: TGTGCCAGCAGTGAGCCGGCCTGGGGGGAACATGGCTACACCTTC.

This sequence joins TRBV5-5 and TRBJ2-3; 8 nucleotides agree with TRBD1. This CDR3 is built from 15 residues. The V gene end was trimmed by 6 bases and the J gene end by 2 bases; junction bases not matched to a gene: 8. CDR1 and CDR2 from the germline V gene are SGHKS and YYEKEE (reference sequence). In DNA form, the CDR3 reads TGTGCCAGCAACTCCAGGGGGCTACCCACAGATACGCAGTATTTT. This encodes CASNSRGLPTDTQYF. The full variable domain, rest sourced from reference TRBV5-5 and TRBJ2-3, is DAGVTQSPTHLIKTRGQQVTLRCSPISGHKSVSWYQQVLGQGPQFIFQYYEKEERGRGNFPDRFSARQFPNYSSELNVNALLLGDSALYLCASNSRGLPTDTQYFGPGTRLTVL.

In the case of this clone: One end of the junction does not line up with germline, which may come from a read error. The gene calls are TRBV19 and TRBJ2-7; either TRBD1 or TRBD2 may fit D (5 bases each). Germline CDR1 LNHDA, CDR2 SQIVND (reference sequence). This CDR3 contains 15 residues. The CDR3 DNA follows: TGTGCCAGTAGTATATGGGGGACCACCTCCAACGAGCAGTACTTC. Its translation is CASSIWGTTSNEQYF.

The chain recombines TRBV19 with TRBJ1-6; 7 nucleotides align to TRBD1. This CDR3 region has 15 residues. In germline, CDR1 is LNHDA, CDR2 SQIVND (reference sequence). The trim removed 1 base at V and 7 bases at J, leaving 4 bases unmatched. CDR3 region: CASSIGQGRNSPLHF. The CDR3 bases are TGTGCCAGTAGTATAGGACAGGGTAGGAATTCACCCCTCCACTTT.